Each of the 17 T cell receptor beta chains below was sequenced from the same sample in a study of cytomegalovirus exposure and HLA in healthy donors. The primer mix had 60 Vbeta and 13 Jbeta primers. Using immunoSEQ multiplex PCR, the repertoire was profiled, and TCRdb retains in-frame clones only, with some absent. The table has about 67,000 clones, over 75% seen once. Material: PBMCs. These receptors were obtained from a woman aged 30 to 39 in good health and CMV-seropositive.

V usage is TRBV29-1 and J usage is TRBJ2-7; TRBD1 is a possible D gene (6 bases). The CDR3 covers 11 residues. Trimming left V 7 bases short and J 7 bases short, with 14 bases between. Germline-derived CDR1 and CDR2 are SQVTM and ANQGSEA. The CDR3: CSATGLGEQYF. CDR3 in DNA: TGCAGCGCTACAGGGTTGGGAGAGCAGTACTTC.

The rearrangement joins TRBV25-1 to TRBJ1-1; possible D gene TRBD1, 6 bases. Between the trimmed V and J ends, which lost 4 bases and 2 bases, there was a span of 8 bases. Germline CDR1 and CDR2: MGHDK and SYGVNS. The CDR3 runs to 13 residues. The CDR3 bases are TGTGCCAGCAGTGGACAGGCTAACACTGAAGCTTTCTTT. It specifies CASSGQANTEAFF.

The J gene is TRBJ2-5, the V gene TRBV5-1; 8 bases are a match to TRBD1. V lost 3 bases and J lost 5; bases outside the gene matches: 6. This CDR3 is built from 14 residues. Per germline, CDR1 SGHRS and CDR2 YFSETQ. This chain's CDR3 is CASSSYQGAETQYF. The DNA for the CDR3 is TGCGCCAGCAGCTCGTATCAGGGGGCTGAGACCCAGTACTTC.

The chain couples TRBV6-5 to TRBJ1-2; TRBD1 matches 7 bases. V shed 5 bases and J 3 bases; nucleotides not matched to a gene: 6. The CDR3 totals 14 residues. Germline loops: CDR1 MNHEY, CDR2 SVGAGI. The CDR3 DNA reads TGTGCCAGCAGTGACCGACAGGGCTACTATGGCTACACCTTC. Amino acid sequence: CASSDRQGYYGYTF.

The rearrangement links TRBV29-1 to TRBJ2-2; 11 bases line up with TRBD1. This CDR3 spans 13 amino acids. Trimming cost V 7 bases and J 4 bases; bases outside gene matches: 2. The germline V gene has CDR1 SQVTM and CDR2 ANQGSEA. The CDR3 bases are TGCAGCGCTGGGACAGGGGGCACCGGGGAGCTGTTTTTT. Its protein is CSAGTGGTGELFF.

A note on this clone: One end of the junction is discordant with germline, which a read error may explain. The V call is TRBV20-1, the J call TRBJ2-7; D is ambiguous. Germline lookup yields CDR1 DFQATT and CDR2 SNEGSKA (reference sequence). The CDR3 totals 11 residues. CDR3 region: CSAGDFYEQYF. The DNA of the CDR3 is TGCAGTGCTGGAGACTTCTACGAGCAGTACTTC.

This CDR3 is CASSPQRTGGINEKLFF. The CDR3 bases are TGTGCCAGCTCACCACAAAGGACAGGAGGTATAAATGAAAAACTGTTTTTT. The gene calls are TRBV18 and TRBJ1-4, with 7 bases identical to TRBD1. Germline assignment: CDR1 KGHSH and CDR2 LQKENI. V trimming: 1 base; J trimming: 5 bases; junction bases outside the gene matches: 10. The CDR3 totals 17 residues.

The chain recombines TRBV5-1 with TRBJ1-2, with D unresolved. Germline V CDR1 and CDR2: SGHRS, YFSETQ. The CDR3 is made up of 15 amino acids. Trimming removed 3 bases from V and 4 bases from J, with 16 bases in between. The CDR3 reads CASSSRTGSGYGYTF. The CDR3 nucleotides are TGCGCCAGCAGCTCCCGGACCGGGAGTGGCTATGGCTACACCTTC.

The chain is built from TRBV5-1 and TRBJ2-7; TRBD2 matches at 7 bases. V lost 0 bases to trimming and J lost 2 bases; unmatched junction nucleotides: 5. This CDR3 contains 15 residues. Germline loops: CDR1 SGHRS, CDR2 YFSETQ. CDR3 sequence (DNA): TGCGCCAGCAGCTTGGATGAGGGGACTACCTACGAGCAGTACTTC. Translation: CASSLDEGTTYEQYF.

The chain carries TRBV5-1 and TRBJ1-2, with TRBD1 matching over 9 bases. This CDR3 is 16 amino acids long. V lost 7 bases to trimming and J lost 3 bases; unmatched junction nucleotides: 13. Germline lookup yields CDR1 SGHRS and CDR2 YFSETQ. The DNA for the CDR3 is TGCGCCAGCTCCCCACTCTCCCGGGACAGGGACTATGGCTACACCTTC. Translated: CASSPLSRDRDYGYTF.

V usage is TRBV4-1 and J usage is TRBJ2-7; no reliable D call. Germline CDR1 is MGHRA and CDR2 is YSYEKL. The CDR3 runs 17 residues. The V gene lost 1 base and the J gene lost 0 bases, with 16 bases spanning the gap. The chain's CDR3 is CASSQVGRASSSYEQYF. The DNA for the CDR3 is TGCGCCAGCAGCCAAGTTGGGCGCGCCTCGAGCTCCTACGAGCAGTACTTC.

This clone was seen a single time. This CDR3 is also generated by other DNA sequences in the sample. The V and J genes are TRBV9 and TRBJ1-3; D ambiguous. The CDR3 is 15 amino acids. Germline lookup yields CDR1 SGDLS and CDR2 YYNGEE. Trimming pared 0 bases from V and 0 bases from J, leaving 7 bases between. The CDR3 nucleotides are TGTGCCAGCAGCGTAGCCGGAGACTCTGGAAACACCATATATTTT. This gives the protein CASSVAGDSGNTIYF.

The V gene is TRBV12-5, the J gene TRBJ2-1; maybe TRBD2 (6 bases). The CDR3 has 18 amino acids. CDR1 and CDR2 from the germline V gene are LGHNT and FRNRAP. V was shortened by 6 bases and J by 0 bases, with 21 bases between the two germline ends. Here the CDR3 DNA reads TGTGCTAGTGGCAGCGAAAACGAGGGACTCCTCTCCTACAATGAGCAGTTCTTC. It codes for CASGSENEGLLSYNEQFF.

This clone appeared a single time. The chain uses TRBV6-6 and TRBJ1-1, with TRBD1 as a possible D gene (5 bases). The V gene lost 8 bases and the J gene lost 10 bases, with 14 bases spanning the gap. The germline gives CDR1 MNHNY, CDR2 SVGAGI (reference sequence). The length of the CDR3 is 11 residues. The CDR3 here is CASGNRFTAFF. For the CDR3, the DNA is TGTGCCAGCGGTAACAGGTTCACAGCTTTCTTT.

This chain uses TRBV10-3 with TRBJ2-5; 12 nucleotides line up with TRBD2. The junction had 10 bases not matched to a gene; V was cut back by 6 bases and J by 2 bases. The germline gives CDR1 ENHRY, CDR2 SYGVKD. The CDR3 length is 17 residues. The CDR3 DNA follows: TGTGCCATCAGCGGACTAGCGGGGTCCTCAAGTCAAGAGACCCAGTACTTC. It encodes CAISGLAGSSSQETQYF.

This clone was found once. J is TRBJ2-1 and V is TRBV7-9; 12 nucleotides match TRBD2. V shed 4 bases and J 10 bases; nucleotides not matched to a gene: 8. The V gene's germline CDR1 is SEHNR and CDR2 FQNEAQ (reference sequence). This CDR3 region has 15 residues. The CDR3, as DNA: TGTGCCAGCAGCTCTCGACTAGCGGGAGCAGGGGAGCAGTTCTTC. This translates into CASSSRLAGAGEQFF. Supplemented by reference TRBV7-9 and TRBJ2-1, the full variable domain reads DTGVSQNPRHKITKRGQNVTFRCDPISEHNRLYWYRQTLGQGPEFLTYFQNEAQLEKSRLLSDRFSAERPKGSFSTLEIQRTEQGDSAMYLCASSSRLAGAGEQFFGPGTRLTVL.

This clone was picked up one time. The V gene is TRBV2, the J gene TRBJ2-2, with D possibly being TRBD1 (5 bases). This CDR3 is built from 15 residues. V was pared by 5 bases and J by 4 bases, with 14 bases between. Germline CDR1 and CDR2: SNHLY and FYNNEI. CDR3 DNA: TGTGCCAGCAGTCTCCAGGGTCGTGGCACCGGGGAGCTGTTTTTT. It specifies CASSLQGRGTGELFF.